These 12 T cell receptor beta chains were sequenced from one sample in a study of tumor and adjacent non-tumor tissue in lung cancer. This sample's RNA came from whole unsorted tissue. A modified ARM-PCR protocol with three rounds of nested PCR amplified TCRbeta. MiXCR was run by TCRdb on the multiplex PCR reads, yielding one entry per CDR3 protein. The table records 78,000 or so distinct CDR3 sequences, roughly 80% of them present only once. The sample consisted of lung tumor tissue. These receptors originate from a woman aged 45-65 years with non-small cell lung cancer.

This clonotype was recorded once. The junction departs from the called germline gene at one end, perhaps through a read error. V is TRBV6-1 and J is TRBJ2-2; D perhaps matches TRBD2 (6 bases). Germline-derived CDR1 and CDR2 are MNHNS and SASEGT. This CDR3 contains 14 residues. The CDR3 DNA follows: TGTGCCAGCAGGCGGGACGCGCACACCGGGCAGCTGTTTTTT. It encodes CASRRDAHTGQLFF.

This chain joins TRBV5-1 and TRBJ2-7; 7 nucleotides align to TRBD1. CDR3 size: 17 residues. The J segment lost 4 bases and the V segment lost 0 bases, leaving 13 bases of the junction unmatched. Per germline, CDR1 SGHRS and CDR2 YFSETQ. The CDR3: CASSLALLAGGRYEQYF. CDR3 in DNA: TGCGCCAGCAGCTTGGCCCTTTTGGCAGGGGGTCGATACGAGCAGTACTTC.

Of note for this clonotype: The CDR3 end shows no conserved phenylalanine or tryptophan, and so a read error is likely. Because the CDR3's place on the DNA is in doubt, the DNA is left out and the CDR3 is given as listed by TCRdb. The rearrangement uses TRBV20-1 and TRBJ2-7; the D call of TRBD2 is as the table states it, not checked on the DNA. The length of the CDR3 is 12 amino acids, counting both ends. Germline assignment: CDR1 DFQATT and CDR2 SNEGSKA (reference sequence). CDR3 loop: CSATETSGMKYS.

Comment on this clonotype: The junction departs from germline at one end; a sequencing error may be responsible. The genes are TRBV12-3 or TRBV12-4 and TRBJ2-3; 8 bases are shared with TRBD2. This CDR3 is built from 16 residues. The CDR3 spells CANSLDTSGFTDTQYF. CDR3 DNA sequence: TGCGCCAACAGTTTAGATACTAGCGGATTCACAGATACGCAGTATTTT.

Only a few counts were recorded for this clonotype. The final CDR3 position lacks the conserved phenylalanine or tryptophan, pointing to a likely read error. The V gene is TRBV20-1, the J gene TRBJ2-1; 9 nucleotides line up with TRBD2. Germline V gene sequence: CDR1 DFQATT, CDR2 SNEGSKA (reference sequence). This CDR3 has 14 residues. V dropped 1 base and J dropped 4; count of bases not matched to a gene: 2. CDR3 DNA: TGCAGTGCTAGAGGCCTAGCGGGATACAATGAGCAGTTCCTT. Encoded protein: CSARGLAGYNEQFL.

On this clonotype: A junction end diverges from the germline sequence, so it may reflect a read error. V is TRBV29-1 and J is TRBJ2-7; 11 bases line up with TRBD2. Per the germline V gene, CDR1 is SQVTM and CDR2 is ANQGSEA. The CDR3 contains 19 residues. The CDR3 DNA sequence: TGCAGCGTTGAAGAGAGGTGGCTAGCGGGAGGCCGAAGCTCCTACGAGCAGTATTTC. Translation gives CSVEERWLAGGRSSYEQYF.

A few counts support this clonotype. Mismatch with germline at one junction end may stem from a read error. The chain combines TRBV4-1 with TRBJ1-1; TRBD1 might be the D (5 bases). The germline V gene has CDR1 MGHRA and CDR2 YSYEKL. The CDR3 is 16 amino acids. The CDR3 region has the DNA TGCGCCAGCAACCAAGATCAGTACAGGATGAACACTGAAGCTTCCTTT. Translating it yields CASNQDQYRMNTEASF.

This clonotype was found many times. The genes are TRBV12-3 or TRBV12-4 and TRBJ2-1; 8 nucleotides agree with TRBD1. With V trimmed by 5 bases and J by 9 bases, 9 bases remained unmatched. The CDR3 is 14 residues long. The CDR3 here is CASSTQDRESEQFF. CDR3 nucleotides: TGTGCCAGCAGTACCCAGGACAGGGAAAGTGAGCAGTTCTTC.

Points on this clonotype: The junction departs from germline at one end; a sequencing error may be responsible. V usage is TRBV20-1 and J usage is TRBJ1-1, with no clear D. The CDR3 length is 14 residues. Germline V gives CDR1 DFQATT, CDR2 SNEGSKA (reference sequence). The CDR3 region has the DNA TGCAGTGCTTCACATGCCGACTTGAACACTGAAACTTTCTTT. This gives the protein CSASHADLNTETFF.

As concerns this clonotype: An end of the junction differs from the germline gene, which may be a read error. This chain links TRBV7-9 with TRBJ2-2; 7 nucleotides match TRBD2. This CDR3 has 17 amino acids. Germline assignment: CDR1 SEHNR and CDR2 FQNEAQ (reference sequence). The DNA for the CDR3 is TGTGCCAGCAGCGAAGGGAGGCTAGCTTTCAACAGCGGGGAGCTGTTATTT. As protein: CASSEGRLAFNSGELLF.

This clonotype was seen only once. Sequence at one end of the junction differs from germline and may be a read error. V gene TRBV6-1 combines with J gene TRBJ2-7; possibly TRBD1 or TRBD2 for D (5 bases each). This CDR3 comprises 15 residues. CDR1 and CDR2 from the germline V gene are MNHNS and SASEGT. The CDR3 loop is CVSSVRDPIHYEQYF. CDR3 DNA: TGTGTCAGCAGTGTCCGGGACCCCATCCACTACGAGCAGTACTTC.

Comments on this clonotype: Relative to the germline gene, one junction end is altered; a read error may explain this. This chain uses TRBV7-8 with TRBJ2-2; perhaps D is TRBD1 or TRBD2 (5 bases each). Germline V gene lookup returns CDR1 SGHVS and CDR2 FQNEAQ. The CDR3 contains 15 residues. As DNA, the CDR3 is TGTGCCAGCAGCCCCGGGGCAGTCAACAACGGGGAGTTGTTTTTT. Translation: CASSPGAVNNGELFF.